A single sample gave rise to the 7 T cell receptor beta chains below, sequenced in a study of metastatic and nonmetastatic thyroid tumors. Before thyroid surgery, none of the patients had received any treatment. TCRdb re-analyzed the PCR reads through MiXCR. This table has around 52,000 clones, 30% appearing once. Sequencing was done on a sample of blood. The receptor set was obtained from a female donor with papillary thyroid cancer or a benign thyroid nodule (not recorded which). Some clones in this sample may be carry-over from other donors' samples.

The chain couples TRBV20-1 to TRBJ2-1; TRBD2 agrees at 8 bases. CDR1 and CDR2 (germline): DFQATT, SNEGSKA (reference sequence). This CDR3 is 19 amino acids long. The V gene end was trimmed by 2 bases and the J gene end by 0 bases; junction bases not matched to a gene: 15. As DNA, the CDR3 is TGCAGTGCTAGAATTTTAGGCGTGGCGGGAGGAAGCTCCTACAATGAGCAGTTCTTC. It encodes CSARILGVAGGSSYNEQFF.

V and J are TRBV19 and TRBJ2-7; 9 positions agree with TRBD2. CDR3 size: 15 residues. Germline assignment: CDR1 LNHDA and CDR2 SQIVND (reference sequence). The V gene end was trimmed by 6 bases and the J gene end by 2 bases; junction bases not matched to a gene: 8. For the CDR3, the DNA is TGTGCCAGTAGGCGTTCAGCGGGAGGTCCCTACGAGCAGTACTTC. This translates into CASRRSAGGPYEQYF.

The chain has TRBV12-3 or TRBV12-4 and TRBJ2-1; 13 positions match TRBD2. V was clipped by 7 bases and J by 7 bases; unmatched bases: 7. The CDR3 has 15 amino acids. CDR3 residues: CASITSGRANNEQFF. Written as DNA, the CDR3 is TGTGCCAGCATCACTAGCGGGAGGGCCAATAATGAGCAGTTCTTC.

By share, this clone ranks as medium-sized (0.01 to 0.1%). This chain connects TRBV6-4 to TRBJ1-1; no firm D call. Trimming shortened V by 5 bases and J by 1 base, and 8 bases separated the two germline ends. The germline V gene has CDR1 MRHNA and CDR2 SNTAGT. The CDR3 totals 13 residues. The CDR3 loop reads CASSMDGNTEAFF. The CDR3 region has the DNA TGTGCCAGCAGTATGGACGGGAACACTGAAGCTTTCTTT.

This chain links TRBV7-3 with TRBJ2-3; D gene uncertain. CDR3 length: 13 amino acids. The V end lost 8 bases, the J end lost 2 bases, and 11 bases lay between the germline ends. The germline V gene encodes CDR1 SGHTA and CDR2 FQGTGA. DNA of the CDR3: TGTGCCAGCGCCGGAACCGACACAGATACGCAGTATTTT. The encoded protein is CASAGTDTDTQYF.

Points on this clone: A junction boundary mismatches the germline segment, possibly from a read error. The same CDR3 can be traced to other DNA sequences in this sample. The rearrangement links TRBV5-4 to TRBJ2-2; maybe TRBD2 (5 bases). The CDR3 is made up of 15 amino acids. CDR1 and CDR2 from the germline V gene are SGHNT and YYREEE (reference sequence). The CDR3 region is CASSPRERTAGELFF. Here the CDR3 DNA reads TGTGCCAGCAGCCCAAGGGAACGGACCGCCGGGGAGCTGTTTTTC.

This chain joins TRBV5-1 and TRBJ1-1; TRBD1 agrees at 7 bases. V lost 4 bases to trimming and J lost 4 bases; unmatched junction nucleotides: 13. The CDR3 runs 16 residues. The germline CDR1 and CDR2 sequences are SGHRS and YFSETQ. The CDR3 region has the DNA TGCGCCAGCAGCCCGGAGGTGACAGGGAACCCCACTGAAGCTTTCTTT. As protein: CASSPEVTGNPTEAFF. The variable domain in full, with the rest retrieved from reference TRBV5-1 and TRBJ1-1, is KAGVTQTPRYLIKTRGQQVTLSCSPISGHRSVSWYQQTPGQGLQFLFEYFSETQRNKGNFPGRFSGRQFSNSRSEMNVSTLELGDSALYLCASSPEVTGNPTEAFFGQGTRLTVV.